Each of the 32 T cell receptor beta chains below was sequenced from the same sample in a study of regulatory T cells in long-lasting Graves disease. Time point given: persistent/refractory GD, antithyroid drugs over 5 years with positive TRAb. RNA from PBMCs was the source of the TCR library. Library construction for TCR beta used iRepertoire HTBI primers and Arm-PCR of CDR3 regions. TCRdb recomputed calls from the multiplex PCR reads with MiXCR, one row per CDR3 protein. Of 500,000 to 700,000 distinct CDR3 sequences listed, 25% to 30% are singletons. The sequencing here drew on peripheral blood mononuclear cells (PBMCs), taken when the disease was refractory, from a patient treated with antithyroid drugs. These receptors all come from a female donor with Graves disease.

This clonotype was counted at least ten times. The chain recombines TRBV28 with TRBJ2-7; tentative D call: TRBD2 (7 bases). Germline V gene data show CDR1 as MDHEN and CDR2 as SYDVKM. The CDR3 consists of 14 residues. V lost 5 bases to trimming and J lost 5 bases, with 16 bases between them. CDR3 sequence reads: CASSLEQGGHEQYF. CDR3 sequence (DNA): TGTGCCAGCAGTCTCGAACAGGGAGGGCACGAGCAGTACTTC.

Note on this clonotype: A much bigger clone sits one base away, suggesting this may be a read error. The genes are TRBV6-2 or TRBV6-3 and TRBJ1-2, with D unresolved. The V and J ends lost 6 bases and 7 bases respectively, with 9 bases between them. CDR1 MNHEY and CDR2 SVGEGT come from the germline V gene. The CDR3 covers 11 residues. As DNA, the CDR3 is TGTGCCAGCAGGTCAAAGTGTGGCTACACCTTC. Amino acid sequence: CASRSKCGYTF.

The CDR3 DNA sequence: TGCAGTGCTAGCCCTAGCGGGGCGCAAGAGACCCAGTACTTC. Its translation is CSASPSGAQETQYF. J is TRBJ2-5 and V is TRBV20-1; 9 positions agree with TRBD2. The CDR3 totals 14 residues. CDR1 and CDR2 from the germline V gene are DFQATT and SNEGSKA (reference sequence). With V trimmed by 3 bases and J by 2 bases, 4 bases remained unmatched.

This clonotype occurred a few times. CDR3 in DNA: TGTGCCAGCAGCCGATCCTCGGACAGGATACCCCGGGCTAATGAAAAACTGTTTTTT. It yields the protein CASSRSSDRIPRANEKLFF. This chain uses TRBV28 with TRBJ1-4; 7 bases fit TRBD1. The CDR3 contains 19 residues. Trimming at V came to 6 bases and at J to 3 bases, leaving 19 bases not matched to a gene. CDR1 and CDR2 from the germline V gene are MDHEN and SYDVKM.

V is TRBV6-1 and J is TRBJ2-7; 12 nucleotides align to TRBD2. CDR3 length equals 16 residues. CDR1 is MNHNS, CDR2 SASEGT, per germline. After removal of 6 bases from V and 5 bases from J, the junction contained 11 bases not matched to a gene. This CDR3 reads CASRPDILAGGHEQYF. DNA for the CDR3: TGTGCCAGCAGACCGGACATACTAGCGGGAGGACACGAGCAGTACTTC.

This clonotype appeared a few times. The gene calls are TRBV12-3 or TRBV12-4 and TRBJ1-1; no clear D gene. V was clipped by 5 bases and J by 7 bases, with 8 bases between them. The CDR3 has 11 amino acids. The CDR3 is CASSLINEAFF. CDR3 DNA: TGTGCCAGCAGTCTTATTAATGAAGCTTTCTTT.

In DNA form, the CDR3 reads TGTGCCAGCAGCACCGGACTAGCGGGAGTTGTAGATACGCAGTATTTT. This translates into CASSTGLAGVVDTQYF. The chain has TRBV7-9 and TRBJ2-3; TRBD2 matches 13 bases. There are 16 residues in the CDR3. V shed 5 bases and J 5 bases; nucleotides not matched to a gene: 7. CDR1 and CDR2 from the germline V gene are SEHNR and FQNEAQ (reference sequence). Based on the CDR3 plus reference TRBV7-9 and TRBJ2-3, the full variable domain is DTGVSQNPRHKITKRGQNVTFRCDPISEHNRLYWYRQTLGQGPEFLTYFQNEAQLEKSRLLSDRFSAERPKGSFSTLEIQRTEQGDSAMYLCASSTGLAGVVDTQYFGPGTRLTVL.

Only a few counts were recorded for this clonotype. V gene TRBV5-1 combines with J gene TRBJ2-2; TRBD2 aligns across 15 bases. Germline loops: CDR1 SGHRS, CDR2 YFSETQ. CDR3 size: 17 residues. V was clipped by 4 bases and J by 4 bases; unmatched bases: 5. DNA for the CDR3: TGCGCCAGCAGCCTCGGACTAGCGGGAGGGCCCACCGGGGAGCTGTTTTTT. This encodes CASSLGLAGGPTGELFF.

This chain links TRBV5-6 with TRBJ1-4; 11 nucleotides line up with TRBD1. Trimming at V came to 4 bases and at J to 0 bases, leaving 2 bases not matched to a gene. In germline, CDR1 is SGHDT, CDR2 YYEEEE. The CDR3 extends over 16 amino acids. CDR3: CASSRGQGATNEKLFF. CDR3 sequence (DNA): TGTGCCAGCAGCCGGGGACAGGGGGCAACTAATGAAAAACTGTTTTTT.

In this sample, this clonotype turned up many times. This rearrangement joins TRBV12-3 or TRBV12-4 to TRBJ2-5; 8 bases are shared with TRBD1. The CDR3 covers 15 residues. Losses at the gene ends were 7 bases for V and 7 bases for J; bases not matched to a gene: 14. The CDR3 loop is CASTENGQGVLTQYF. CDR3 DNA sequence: TGTGCCAGCACCGAAAATGGACAGGGAGTTTTGACCCAGTACTTC.

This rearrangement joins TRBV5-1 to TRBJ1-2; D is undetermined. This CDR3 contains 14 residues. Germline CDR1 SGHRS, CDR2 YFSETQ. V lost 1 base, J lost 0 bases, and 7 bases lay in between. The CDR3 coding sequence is TGCGCCAGCAGCTTGAACAGTCCTAACTATGGCTACACCTTC. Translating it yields CASSLNSPNYGYTF.

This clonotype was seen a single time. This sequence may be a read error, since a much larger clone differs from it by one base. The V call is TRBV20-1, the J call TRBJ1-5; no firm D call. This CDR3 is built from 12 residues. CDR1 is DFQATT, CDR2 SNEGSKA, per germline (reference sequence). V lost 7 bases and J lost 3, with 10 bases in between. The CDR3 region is CSVKKLNQPQHF. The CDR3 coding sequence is TGCAGTGTTAAGAAACTCAATCAGCCCCAGCATTTT.

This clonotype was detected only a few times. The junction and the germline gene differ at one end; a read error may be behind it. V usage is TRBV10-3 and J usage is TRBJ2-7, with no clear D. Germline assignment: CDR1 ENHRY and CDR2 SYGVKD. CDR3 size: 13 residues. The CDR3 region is CASSFGPGGEQYF. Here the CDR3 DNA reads TGTGCCAGCAGTTTTGGTCCGGGCGGCGAGCAGTACTTC.

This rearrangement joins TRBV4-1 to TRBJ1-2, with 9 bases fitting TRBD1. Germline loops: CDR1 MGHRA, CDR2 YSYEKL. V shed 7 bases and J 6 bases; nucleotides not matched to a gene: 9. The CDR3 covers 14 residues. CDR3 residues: CASTPQDRGDGYTF. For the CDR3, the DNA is TGCGCCAGCACCCCCCAGGACAGGGGCGATGGCTACACCTTC.

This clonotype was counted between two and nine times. CDR3 residues: CSVAPLDSNYGYTF. In DNA, the CDR3 is TGCAGCGTTGCCCCCCTGGACAGTAACTATGGCTACACCTTC. V and J are TRBV29-1 and TRBJ1-2; D might be TRBD1 (6 bases). Looked up from germline, CDR1 is SQVTM and CDR2 is ANQGSEA. Trimming took 4 bases from V and 1 from J, leaving 13 bases between them. The CDR3 runs 14 residues.

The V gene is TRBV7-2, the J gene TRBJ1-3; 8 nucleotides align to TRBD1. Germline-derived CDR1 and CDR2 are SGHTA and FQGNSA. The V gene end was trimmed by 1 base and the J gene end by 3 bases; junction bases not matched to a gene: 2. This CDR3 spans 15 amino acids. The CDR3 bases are TGTGCCAGCAGCTTAGGACAGGGGCTTGGAAACACCATATATTTT. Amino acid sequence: CASSLGQGLGNTIYF. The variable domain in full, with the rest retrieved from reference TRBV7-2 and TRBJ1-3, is GAGVSQSPSNKVTEKGKDVELRCDPISGHTALYWYRQSLGQGLEFLIYFQGNSAPDKSGLPSDRFSAERTGGSVSTLTIQRTQQEDSAVYLCASSLGQGLGNTIYFGEGSWLTVV.

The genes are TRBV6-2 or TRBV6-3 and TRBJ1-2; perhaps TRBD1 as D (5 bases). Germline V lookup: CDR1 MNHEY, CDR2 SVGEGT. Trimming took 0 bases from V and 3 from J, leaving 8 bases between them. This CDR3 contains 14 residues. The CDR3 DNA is TGTGCCAGCAGTTACTCGGGCAGGGACTATGGCTACACCTTC. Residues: CASSYSGRDYGYTF.

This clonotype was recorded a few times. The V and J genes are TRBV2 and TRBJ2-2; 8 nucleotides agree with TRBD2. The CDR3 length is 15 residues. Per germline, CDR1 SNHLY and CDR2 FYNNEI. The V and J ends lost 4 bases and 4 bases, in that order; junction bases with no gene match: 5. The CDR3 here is CASSGGTSVTGELFF. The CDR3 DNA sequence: TGTGCCAGCAGTGGGGGGACTAGTGTCACCGGGGAGCTGTTTTTT.

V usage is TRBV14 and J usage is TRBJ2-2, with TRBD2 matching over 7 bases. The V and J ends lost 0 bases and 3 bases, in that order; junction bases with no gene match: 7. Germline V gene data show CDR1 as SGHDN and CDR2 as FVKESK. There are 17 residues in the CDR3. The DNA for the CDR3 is TGTGCCAGCAGCCAAGAACGGGGTAGCGGGTACACCGGGGAGCTGTTTTTT. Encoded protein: CASSQERGSGYTGELFF.

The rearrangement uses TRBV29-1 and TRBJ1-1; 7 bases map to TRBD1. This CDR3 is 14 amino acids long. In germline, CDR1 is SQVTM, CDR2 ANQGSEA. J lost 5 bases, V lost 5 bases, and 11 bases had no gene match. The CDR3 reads CSVQLRTGQTEAFF. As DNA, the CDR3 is TGCAGCGTTCAGCTACGGACAGGACAGACTGAAGCTTTCTTT.

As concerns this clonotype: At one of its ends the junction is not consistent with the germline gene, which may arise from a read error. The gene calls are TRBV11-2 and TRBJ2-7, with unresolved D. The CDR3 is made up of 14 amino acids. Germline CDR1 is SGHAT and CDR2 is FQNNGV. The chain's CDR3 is CASSSALSVYEQYF. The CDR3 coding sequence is TGCGCCAGCAGCTCAGCTCTAAGCGTTTACGAGCAGTACTTC.

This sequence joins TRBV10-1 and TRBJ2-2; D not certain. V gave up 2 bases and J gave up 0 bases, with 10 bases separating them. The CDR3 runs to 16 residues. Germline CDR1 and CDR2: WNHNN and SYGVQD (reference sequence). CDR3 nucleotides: TGCGCCAGCAGTGAGGTGACCACTTCGAACACCGGGGAGCTGTTTTTT. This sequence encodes CASSEVTTSNTGELFF.

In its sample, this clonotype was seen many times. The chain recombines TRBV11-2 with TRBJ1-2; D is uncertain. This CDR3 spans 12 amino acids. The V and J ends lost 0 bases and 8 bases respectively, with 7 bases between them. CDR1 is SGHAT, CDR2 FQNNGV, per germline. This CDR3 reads CASSLDYGGYTF. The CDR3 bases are TGTGCCAGCAGCTTAGACTATGGGGGCTACACCTTC.

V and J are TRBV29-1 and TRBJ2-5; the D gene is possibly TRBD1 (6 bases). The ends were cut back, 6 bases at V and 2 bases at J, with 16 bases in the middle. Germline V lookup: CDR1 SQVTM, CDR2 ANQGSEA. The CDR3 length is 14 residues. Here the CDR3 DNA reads TGCAGCGTGGGTGGGGGCGGTTATCAAGAGACCCAGTACTTC. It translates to CSVGGGGYQETQYF.

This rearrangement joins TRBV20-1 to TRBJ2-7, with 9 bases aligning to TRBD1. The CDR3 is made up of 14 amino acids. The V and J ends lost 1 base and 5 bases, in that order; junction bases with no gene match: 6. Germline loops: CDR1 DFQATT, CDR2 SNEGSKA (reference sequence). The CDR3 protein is CSARARTGEDEQYF. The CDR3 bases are TGCAGTGCTAGAGCCCGGACAGGGGAGGACGAGCAGTACTTC.

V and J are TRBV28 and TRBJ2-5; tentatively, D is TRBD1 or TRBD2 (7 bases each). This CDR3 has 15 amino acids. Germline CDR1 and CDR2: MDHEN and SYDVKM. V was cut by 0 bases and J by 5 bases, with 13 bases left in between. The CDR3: CASSLWQGGMETQYF. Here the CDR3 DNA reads TGTGCCAGCAGTTTATGGCAGGGGGGGATGGAGACCCAGTACTTC.

The CDR3 sequence is CASRKQPFDEQYF. In DNA, the CDR3 is TGTGCCAGCAGAAAGCAGCCCTTTGACGAGCAGTACTTC. The V and J genes are TRBV6-1 and TRBJ2-7; D is unclear. CDR1 MNHNS and CDR2 SASEGT come from the germline V gene. This CDR3 is built from 13 residues. Trimming pared 6 bases from V and 5 bases from J, leaving 14 bases between.

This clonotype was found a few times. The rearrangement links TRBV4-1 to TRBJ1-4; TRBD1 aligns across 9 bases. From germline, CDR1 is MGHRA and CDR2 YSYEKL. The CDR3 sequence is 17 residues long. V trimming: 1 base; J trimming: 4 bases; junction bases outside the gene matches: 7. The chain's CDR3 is CASSQVGQGRGNEKLFF. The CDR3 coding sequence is TGCGCCAGCAGCCAAGTGGGACAGGGACGGGGTAATGAAAAACTGTTTTTT.

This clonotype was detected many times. CDR3 sequence: CASFRTGVGTEAFF. DNA for the CDR3: TGTGCCAGCTTCAGGACAGGGGTGGGGACTGAAGCTTTCTTT. This chain connects TRBV6-1 to TRBJ1-1; 9 nucleotides agree with TRBD1. The germline gives CDR1 MNHNS, CDR2 SASEGT. V lost 8 bases, J lost 5 bases, and 9 bases stayed unmatched. CDR3 length: 14 residues.

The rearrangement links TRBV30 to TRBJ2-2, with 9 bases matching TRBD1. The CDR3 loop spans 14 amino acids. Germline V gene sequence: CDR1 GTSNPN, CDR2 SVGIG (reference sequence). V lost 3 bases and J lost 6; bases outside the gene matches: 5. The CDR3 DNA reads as TGTGCCTGGAGCGCACAGGGGGCGGCCGGGGAGCTGTTTTTT. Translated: CAWSAQGAAGELFF. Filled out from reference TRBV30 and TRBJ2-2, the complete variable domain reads SQTIHQWPATLVQPVGSPLSLECTVEGTSNPNLYWYRQAAGRGLQLLFYSVGIGQISSEVPQNLSASRPQDRQFILSSKKLLLSDSGFYLCAWSAQGAAGELFFGEGSRLTVL.

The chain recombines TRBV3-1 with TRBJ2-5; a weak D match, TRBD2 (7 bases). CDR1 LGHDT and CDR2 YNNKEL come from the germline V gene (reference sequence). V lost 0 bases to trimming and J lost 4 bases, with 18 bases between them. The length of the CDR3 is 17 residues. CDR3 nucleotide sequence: TGTGCCAGCAGCCAAGATCGGCTAGACGGGGGGCTAGAGACCCAGTACTTC. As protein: CASSQDRLDGGLETQYF.

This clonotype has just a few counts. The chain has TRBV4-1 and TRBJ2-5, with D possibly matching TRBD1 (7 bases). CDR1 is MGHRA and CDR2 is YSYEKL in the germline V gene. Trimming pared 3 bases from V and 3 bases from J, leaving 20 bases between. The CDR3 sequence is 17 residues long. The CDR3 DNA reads TGCGCCAGCAGCCACACCGTCGGAGGGGGCAGGGAAGAGACCCAGTACTTC. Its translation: CASSHTVGGGREETQYF.